Shown below are 3 T cell receptor beta chains from a single sample sequenced in a study of identical twins. TCRdb re-called the 5' RACE reads with MiXCR, one entry per CDR3 protein. The data show about 660,000 distinct CDR3 sequences, about 9.4% seen once. These data are also associated with another study on yellow fever vaccine responses in identical twins.

The sequenced sample was PBMCs. Receptors originate from a woman between 18 and 30 years old in good health.

The table lists this clonotype with many counts. The gene calls are TRBV4-3 and TRBJ2-7; tentative D call: TRBD2 (5 bases). Germline lookup yields CDR1 LGHNA and CDR2 YSLEER. V was clipped by 0 bases and J by 2 bases, with 14 bases between them. This CDR3 is built from 16 residues. CDR3 bases: TGCGCCAGCAGCCAAGATTCGGGAAAACTACCCTACGAGCAGTACTTC. Translated: CASSQDSGKLPYEQYF.

The sample holds a few counts of this clonotype. This rearrangement joins TRBV28 to TRBJ2-7; the D is unclear. Germline lookup yields CDR1 MDHEN and CDR2 SYDVKM. This CDR3 is 13 amino acids long. Trimming removed 3 bases from V and 7 bases from J, with 13 bases in between. In DNA, the CDR3 is TGTGCCAGCAGTTTTGAAAACCTACGGGAGCAGTACTTC. It encodes CASSFENLREQYF.

This clonotype has only a few counts. This chain joins TRBV20-1 and TRBJ2-5, with 9 bases that match TRBD1. V shed 1 base, J shed 5 bases, and the junction held 8 bases outside the gene matches. CDR1 DFQATT and CDR2 SNEGSKA come from the germline V gene (reference sequence). The CDR3 runs 15 residues. CDR3 in amino acids: CSARVEGQGWETQYF. The CDR3 DNA follows: TGCAGTGCTAGAGTTGAGGGACAGGGCTGGGAGACCCAGTACTTC.